This T cell receptor (beta chain) came from a study of T-cell memory formation after mild COVID-19. Trimming took 3 bases from V and 5 from J, leaving 19 bases between them. Germline assignment: CDR1 SNHLY and CDR2 FYNNEI. The CDR3 has 16 amino acids. TCRdb ran MiXCR on the 5' RACE reads and lists one entry per CDR3 protein. The sample has 350,000 or so distinct CDR3 sequences; about an eighth are singletons. The receptor was isolated from a man aged 18 to 35 who had mild COVID-19 (a few samples of this study predate the infection). Cell type and time point are not known. The V and J genes are TRBV2 and TRBJ1-2; tentative D call: TRBD1 (5 bases). The sequencing input was PBMCs or a T cell subset sorted from them (not recorded which). The CDR3 here is CASSDPGQGREYGYTF. CDR3 sequence (DNA): TGTGCCAGCAGTGACCCGGGGCAGGGTAGAGAGTATGGCTACACCTTC. Complete variable domain (other parts from reference TRBV2 and TRBJ1-2): EPEVTQTPSHQVTQMGQEVILRCVPISNHLYFYWYRQILGQKVEFLVSFYNNEISEKSEIFDDQFSVERPDGSNFTLKIRSTKLEDSAMYFCASSDPGQGREYGYTFGSGTRLTVV.